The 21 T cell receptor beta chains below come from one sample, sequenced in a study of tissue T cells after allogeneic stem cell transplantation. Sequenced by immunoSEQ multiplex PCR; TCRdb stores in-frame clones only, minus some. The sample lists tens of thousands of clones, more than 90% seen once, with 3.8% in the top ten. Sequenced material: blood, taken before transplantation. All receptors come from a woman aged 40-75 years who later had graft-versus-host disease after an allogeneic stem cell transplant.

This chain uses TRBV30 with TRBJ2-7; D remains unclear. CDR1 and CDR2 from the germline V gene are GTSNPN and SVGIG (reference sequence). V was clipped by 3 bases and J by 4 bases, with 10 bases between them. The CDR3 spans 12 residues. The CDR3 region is CAWRGSGYEQYF. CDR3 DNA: TGTGCCTGGAGGGGTTCGGGTTACGAGCAGTACTTC.

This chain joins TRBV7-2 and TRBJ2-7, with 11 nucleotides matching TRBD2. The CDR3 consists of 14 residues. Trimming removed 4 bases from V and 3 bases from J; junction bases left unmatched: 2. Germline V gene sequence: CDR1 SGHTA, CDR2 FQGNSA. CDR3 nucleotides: TGTGCCAGCAGCTCAGGGACTAGCGGCTACGAGCAGTACTTC. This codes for CASSSGTSGYEQYF.

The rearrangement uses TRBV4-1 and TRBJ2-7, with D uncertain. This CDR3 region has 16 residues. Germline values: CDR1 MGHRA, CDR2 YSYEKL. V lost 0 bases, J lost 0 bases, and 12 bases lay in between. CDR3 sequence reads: CASSQDPARFSYEQYF. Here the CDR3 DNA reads TGCGCCAGCAGCCAAGACCCCGCGCGGTTCTCCTACGAGCAGTACTTC.

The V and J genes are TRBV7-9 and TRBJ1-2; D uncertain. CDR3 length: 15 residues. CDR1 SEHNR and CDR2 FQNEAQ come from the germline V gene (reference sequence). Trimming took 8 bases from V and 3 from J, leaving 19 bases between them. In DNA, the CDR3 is TGTGCCAGCCAGCCCACTTACGGGGATGACTATGGCTACACCTTC. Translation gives CASQPTYGDDYGYTF.

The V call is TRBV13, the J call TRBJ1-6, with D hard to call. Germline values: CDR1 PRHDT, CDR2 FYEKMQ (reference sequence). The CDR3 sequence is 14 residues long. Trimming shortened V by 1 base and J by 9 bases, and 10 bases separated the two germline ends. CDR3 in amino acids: CASSLAGVGSPLHF. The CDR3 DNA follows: TGTGCCAGCAGCTTAGCAGGAGTGGGTTCACCCCTCCACTTT.

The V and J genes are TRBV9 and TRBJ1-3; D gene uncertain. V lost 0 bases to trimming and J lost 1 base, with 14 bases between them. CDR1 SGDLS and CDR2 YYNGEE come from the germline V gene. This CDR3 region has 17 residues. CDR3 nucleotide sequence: TGTGCCAGCAGCGTAGATCCCAGTCAAGGGTCTGGAAACACCATATATTTT. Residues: CASSVDPSQGSGNTIYF.

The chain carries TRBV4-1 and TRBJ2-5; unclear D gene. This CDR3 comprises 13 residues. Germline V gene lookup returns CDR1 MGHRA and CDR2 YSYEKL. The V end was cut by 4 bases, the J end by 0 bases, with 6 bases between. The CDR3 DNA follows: TGCGCCAGCAGCCCTATAAACCAAGAGACCCAGTACTTC. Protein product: CASSPINQETQYF.

CDR3: CASSGQSFYEQYF. The CDR3 region has the DNA TGTGCCAGCAGTGGACAATCCTTCTACGAGCAGTACTTC. This chain uses TRBV27 with TRBJ2-7; D might be TRBD1 (5 bases). The CDR3 spans 13 residues. V lost 5 bases to trimming and J lost 3 bases, with 11 bases between them. Looked up from germline, CDR1 is MNHEY and CDR2 is SMNVEV (reference sequence).

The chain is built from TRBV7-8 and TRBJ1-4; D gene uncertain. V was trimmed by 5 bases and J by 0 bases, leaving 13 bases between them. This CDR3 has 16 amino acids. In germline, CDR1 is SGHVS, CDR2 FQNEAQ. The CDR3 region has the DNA TGTGCCAGCAGCAGCTTAAGGCGAGCAACTAATGAAAAACTGTTTTTT. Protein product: CASSSLRRATNEKLFF.

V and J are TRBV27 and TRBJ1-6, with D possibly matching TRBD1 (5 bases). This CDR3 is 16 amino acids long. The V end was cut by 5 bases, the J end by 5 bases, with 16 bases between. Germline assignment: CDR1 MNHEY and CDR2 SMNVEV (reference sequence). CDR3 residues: CASSRRTGANNSPLHF. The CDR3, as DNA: TGTGCCAGCAGTCGCCGTACAGGAGCGAATAATTCACCCCTCCACTTT.

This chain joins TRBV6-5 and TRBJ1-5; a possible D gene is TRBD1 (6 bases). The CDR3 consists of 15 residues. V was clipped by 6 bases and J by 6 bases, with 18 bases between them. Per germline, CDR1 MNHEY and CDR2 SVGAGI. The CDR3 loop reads CASSPHLQGAQPQHF. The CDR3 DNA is TGTGCCAGCAGCCCACATCTACAGGGAGCTCAGCCCCAGCATTTT.

This CDR3 is CASSDRDRASYSGNTIYF. The CDR3 DNA reads TGTGCCAGCAGCGACCGGGACAGGGCTTCCTACTCTGGAAACACCATATATTTT. The chain is built from TRBV9 and TRBJ1-3, with 9 bases lining up with TRBD1. The CDR3 covers 18 residues. The germline V gene encodes CDR1 SGDLS and CDR2 YYNGEE. The ends lost 3 bases at V and 0 bases at J; junction bases unmatched: 10.

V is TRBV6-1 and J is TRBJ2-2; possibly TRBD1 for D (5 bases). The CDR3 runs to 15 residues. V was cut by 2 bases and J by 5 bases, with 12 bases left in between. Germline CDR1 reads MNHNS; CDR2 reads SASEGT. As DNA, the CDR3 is TGTGCCAGCAGTGAATTCGGCAGGGCAACCGGGGAGCTGTTTTTT. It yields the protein CASSEFGRATGELFF.

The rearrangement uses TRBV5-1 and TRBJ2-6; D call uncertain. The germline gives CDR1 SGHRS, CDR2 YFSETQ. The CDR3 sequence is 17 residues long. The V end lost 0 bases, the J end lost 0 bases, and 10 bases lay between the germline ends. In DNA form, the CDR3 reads TGCGCCAGCAGCTTGGTTCGGGCAAGCTCTGGGGCCAACGTCCTGACTTTC. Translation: CASSLVRASSGANVLTF.

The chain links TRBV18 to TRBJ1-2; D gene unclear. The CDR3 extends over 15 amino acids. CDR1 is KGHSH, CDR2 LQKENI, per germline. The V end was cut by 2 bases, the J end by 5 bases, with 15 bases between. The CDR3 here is CASSPTLGQRYGYTF. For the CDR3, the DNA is TGTGCCAGCTCACCAACTCTGGGCCAAAGGTATGGCTACACCTTC.

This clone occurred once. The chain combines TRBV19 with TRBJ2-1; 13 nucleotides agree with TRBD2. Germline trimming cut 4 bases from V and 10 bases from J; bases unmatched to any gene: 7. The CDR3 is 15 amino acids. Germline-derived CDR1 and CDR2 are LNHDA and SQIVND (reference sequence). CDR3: CASSTAVTSGGEQFF. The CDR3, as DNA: TGTGCCAGTAGTACTGCGGTGACTAGCGGGGGGGAGCAGTTCTTC. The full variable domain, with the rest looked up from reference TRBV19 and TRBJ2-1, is DGGITQSPKYLFRKEGQNVTLSCEQNLNHDAMYWYRQDPGQGLRLIYYSQIVNDFQKGDIAEGYSVSREKKESFPLTVTSAQKNPTAFYLCASSTAVTSGGEQFFGPGTRLTVL.

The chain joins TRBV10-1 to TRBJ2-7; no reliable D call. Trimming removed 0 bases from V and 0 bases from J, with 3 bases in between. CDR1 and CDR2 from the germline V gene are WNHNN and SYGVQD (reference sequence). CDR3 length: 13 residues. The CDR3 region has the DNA TGCGCCAGCAGTGAGTCCAGCTCCTACGAGCAGTACTTC. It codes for CASSESSSYEQYF.

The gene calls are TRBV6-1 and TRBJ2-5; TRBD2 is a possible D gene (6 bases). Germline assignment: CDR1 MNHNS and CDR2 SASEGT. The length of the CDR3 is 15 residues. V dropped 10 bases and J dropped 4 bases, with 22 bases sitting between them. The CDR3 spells CATSESSAGGETQYF. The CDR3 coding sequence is TGTGCCACCTCAGAGAGTAGCGCCGGGGGAGAGACCCAGTACTTC.

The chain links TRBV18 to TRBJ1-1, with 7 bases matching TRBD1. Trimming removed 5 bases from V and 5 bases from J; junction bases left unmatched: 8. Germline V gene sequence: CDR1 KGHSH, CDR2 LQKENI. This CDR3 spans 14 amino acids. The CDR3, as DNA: TGTGCCAGCTCAGAAGACAGGGTTGCTACTGAAGCTTTCTTT. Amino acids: CASSEDRVATEAFF.

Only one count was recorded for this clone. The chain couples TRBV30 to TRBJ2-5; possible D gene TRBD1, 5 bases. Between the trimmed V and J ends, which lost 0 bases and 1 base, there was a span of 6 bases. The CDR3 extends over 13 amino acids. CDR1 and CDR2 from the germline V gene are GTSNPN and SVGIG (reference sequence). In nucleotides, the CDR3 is TGTGCCTGGAGTGTACAGGTCCAAGAGACCCAGTACTTC. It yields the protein CAWSVQVQETQYF.

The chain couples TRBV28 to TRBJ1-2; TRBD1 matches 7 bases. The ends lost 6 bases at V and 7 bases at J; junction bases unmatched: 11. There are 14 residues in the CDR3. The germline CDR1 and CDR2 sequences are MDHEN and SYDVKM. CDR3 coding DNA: TGTGCCAGCAGCCGGTCGACAGGGCTCAGTGGCTACACCTTC. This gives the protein CASSRSTGLSGYTF.